Below are 29 T cell receptor beta chains sequenced from a single sample in a study of T cell clonality in common variable immunodeficiency. The data were produced by immunoSEQ multiplex PCR, yet TCRdb's version contains in-frame clones alone and is incomplete. Sampling found 57,000 or so clones, none seen once. Input material: peripheral blood mononuclear cells. These receptors were collected from a person aged 18 to 75 in good health.

In its sample, this clone was seen many times. The read halts 3 residues ahead of the CDR3 end, with the missing end drawn from the germline J gene. This chain joins TRBV7-6 and TRBJ2-1; 7 bases are shared with TRBD2. This CDR3 region has 15 residues. V trimming: 5 bases; J trimming: 4 bases; junction bases outside the gene matches: 8. Germline-derived CDR1 and CDR2 are SGHVS and FNYEAQ. Partial CDR3 DNA: TGTGCCAGCAGCCGGACCCCAGCGGGATACAATGAG. It specifies CASSRTPAGYNE. The CDR3 reads in full as CASSRTPAGYNEQFF.

This clone was recorded at least ten times. CDR3 DNA, as far as it was read: TGCAGTGCTAGTTACAGCGGGAGGCAAGAGACC. Translating gives CSASYSGRQET. The full CDR3 reads CSASYSGRQETQYF. This chain uses TRBV20-1 with TRBJ2-5, with 9 bases fitting TRBD2. The observed sequence ends 3 residues before the CDR3 terminus, with the missing tail filled in from the germline J gene. The V gene's germline CDR1 is DFQATT and CDR2 SNEGSKA (reference sequence). CDR3 size: 14 residues. V lost 3 bases to trimming and J lost 2 bases; unmatched junction nucleotides: 4.

This clone has a count of ten or more. Read coverage stops 3 residues before the CDR3 terminus; the germline J gene supplies the remainder. The gene calls are TRBV4-1 and TRBJ2-2; D gene unclear. The V end was cut by 2 bases, the J end by 2 bases, with 9 bases between. Germline CDR1 is MGHRA and CDR2 is YSYEKL. This CDR3 spans 15 amino acids. The part of the CDR3 DNA that was read is TGCGCCAGCAGCCAATCGGCAGGAAACACCGGGGAG. This translates into CASSQSAGNTGE. The whole CDR3 sequence reads CASSQSAGNTGELFF.

This clone has at least ten counts. The read is 3 residues too short to cover the CDR3 end, so that end is filled in from the germline J gene. The chain recombines TRBV11-2 with TRBJ2-1; 13 bases align to TRBD2. Germline V gives CDR1 SGHAT, CDR2 FQNNGV. The CDR3 length is 15 residues. V dropped 1 base and J dropped 8; count of bases not matched to a gene: 2. This CDR3 is CASSLGGLAGDEQFF. The DNA read from the CDR3 is TGTGCCAGCAGCTTAGGCGGACTAGCGGGAGATGAG.

In this sample, this clone turned up a few times. The read is 3 residues too short to cover the CDR3 end, so that end is filled in from the germline J gene. The rearrangement joins TRBV2 to TRBJ1-2, with unresolved D. V lost 3 bases and J 2 bases, leaving 16 bases between the germline ends. This CDR3 contains 16 residues. Germline-derived CDR1 and CDR2 are SNHLY and FYNNEI. The CDR3: CASSDRGNLGNYGYTF. The CDR3 bases that were read are TGTGCCAGCAGTGACCGCGGAAACCTTGGGAACTATGGC. The variable domain in full, completed from reference TRBV2 and TRBJ1-2, reads EPEVTQTPSHQVTQMGQEVILRCVPISNHLYFYWYRQILGQKVEFLVSFYNNEISEKSEIFDDQFSVERPDGSNFTLKIRSTKLEDSAMYFCASSDRGNLGNYGYTFGSGTRLTVV.

There are many counts of this clone. Coverage ceases 3 residues before the CDR3 finishes, and the germline J gene fills in the end. The chain joins TRBV28 to TRBJ2-3, with TRBD2 matching 13 bases. The germline CDR1 and CDR2 sequences are MDHEN and SYDVKM. Germline trimming cut 5 bases from V and 4 bases from J; bases unmatched to any gene: 9. The CDR3 consists of 17 residues. The sequenced CDR3 bases are TGTGCCAGCAGTGCAGAACGGACTAGCGGGAGCCCAGATACG. It yields the protein CASSAERTSGSPDT. In full, the CDR3 is CASSAERTSGSPDTQYF.

This clone was observed many times. The CDR3 goes on 3 residues after the read ends, and that part is filled in from the germline J gene. The rearrangement joins TRBV28 to TRBJ2-7; 9 bases map to TRBD1. The germline gives CDR1 MDHEN, CDR2 SYDVKM. Losses at the gene ends were 6 bases for V and 6 bases for J; bases not matched to a gene: 3. The CDR3 runs 12 residues. The CDR3 sequence is CASRATGGEQYF. The part of the CDR3 DNA that was read is TGTGCCAGCAGGGCGACAGGGGGCGAG. Full variable domain (outside the CDR3, taken from reference TRBV28 and TRBJ2-7): DVKVTQSSRYLVKRTGEKVFLECVQDMDHENMFWYRQDPGLGLRLIYFSYDVKMKEKGDIPEGYSVSREKKERFSLILESASTNQTSMYLCASRATGGEQYFGPGTRLTVT.

This clone was seen at least ten times. CDR3 protein: CASSLGQGAYNEQFF. The part of the CDR3 DNA that was read is TGTGCCAGCAGTCTGGGACAGGGAGCCTACAATGAG. This chain uses TRBV27 with TRBJ2-1, with 9 positions matching TRBD1. The CDR3 extends 3 residues past the end of the read, so its final part is completed from the germline J gene. The V gene end was trimmed by 5 bases and the J gene end by 2 bases; junction bases not matched to a gene: 4. Germline assignment: CDR1 MNHEY and CDR2 SMNVEV (reference sequence). The length of the CDR3 is 15 residues.

This clone came up many times. The CDR3 extends 3 residues past the end of the read, so its final part is completed from the germline J gene. The chain has TRBV28 and TRBJ2-1; 14 positions agree with TRBD2. The CDR3 consists of 16 residues. CDR1 is MDHEN and CDR2 is SYDVKM in the germline V gene. V lost 4 bases, J lost 4 bases, and 3 bases stayed unmatched. CDR3 residues: CASSSRTSGRYNEQFF. The part of the CDR3 DNA that was read is TGTGCCAGCAGTTCCCGGACTAGCGGGAGGTACAATGAG.

The part of the CDR3 DNA that was read is TGTGCCAGCAGCTTACGCGGGGGCGTCTATGGC. Its translation: CASSLRGGVYG. The full CDR3 protein is CASSLRGGVYGYTF. This chain links TRBV13 with TRBJ1-2, with D possibly matching TRBD1 (6 bases). The sequence runs out 3 residues before the end of the CDR3; the remainder is reconstructed from the germline J gene. From germline, CDR1 is PRHDT and CDR2 FYEKMQ (reference sequence). V gave up 2 bases and J gave up 4 bases, with 11 bases separating them. The CDR3 has 14 residues. Drawing the rest from reference TRBV13 and TRBJ1-2, the complete variable domain is AAGVIQSPRHLIKEKRETATLKCYPIPRHDTVYWYQQGPGQDPQFLISFYEKMQSDKGSIPDRFSAQQFSDYHSELNMSSLELGDSALYFCASSLRGGVYGYTFGSGTRLTVV.

In its sample, this clone was seen a few times. The CDR3 extends 3 residues past the end of the read, so its final part is completed from the germline J gene. V is TRBV2 and J is TRBJ1-3, with D perhaps matching TRBD1 (5 bases). The germline V gene has CDR1 SNHLY and CDR2 FYNNEI. This CDR3 has 16 amino acids. V dropped 1 base and J dropped 3 bases, with 13 bases sitting between them. CDR3 bases read: TGTGCCAGCAGTGAAGTAGGGGATGGGGTTGGAAACACC. Protein sequence: CASSEVGDGVGNT. The entire CDR3 protein is CASSEVGDGVGNTIYF.

Ten or more counts support this clone. The sequence runs out 3 residues before the end of the CDR3; the remainder is reconstructed from the germline J gene. This rearrangement joins TRBV2 to TRBJ2-7; 8 nucleotides agree with TRBD2. Per the germline V gene, CDR1 is SNHLY and CDR2 is FYNNEI. The CDR3 contains 15 residues. V trimming: 4 bases; J trimming: 0 bases; junction bases outside the gene matches: 5. The CDR3 sequence: CASSGSGTLSYEQYF. CDR3 DNA (partial): TGTGCCAGCAGTGGTAGCGGGACCCTCTCCTACGAG.

This clone was seen repeatedly, ten times or more. The CDR3 is cut off 3 residues early in the read; its end comes from the germline J gene. Distinct nucleotide sequences in the sample also encode this CDR3. V and J are TRBV19 and TRBJ2-3; D not certain. The CDR3 extends over 14 amino acids. Germline V gene sequence: CDR1 LNHDA, CDR2 SQIVND (reference sequence). V was cut by 0 bases and J by 0 bases, with 4 bases left in between. Partial CDR3 DNA: TGTGCCAGTAGTATAGATCATAGCACAGATACG. It codes for CASSIDHSTDT. The whole CDR3 sequence reads CASSIDHSTDTQYF.

Many counts were recorded for this clone. The sequenced fragment ends 3 residues before the CDR3 boundary, so the rest is inferred from the germline J gene. This rearrangement joins TRBV7-9 to TRBJ2-5, with TRBD1 matching over 9 bases. The CDR3 sequence is 15 residues long. Looked up from germline, CDR1 is SEHNR and CDR2 is FQNEAQ (reference sequence). V gave up 4 bases and J gave up 4 bases; unmatched junction bases: 7. CDR3 sequence: CASSSRTGASETQYF. CDR3 DNA, as far as it was read: TGTGCCAGCAGCTCTAGGACAGGGGCTTCAGAGACC. Complete variable domain (other parts from reference TRBV7-9 and TRBJ2-5): DTGVSQNPRHKITKRGQNVTFRCDPISEHNRLYWYRQTLGQGPEFLTYFQNEAQLEKSRLLSDRFSAERPKGSFSTLEIQRTEQGDSAMYLCASSSRTGASETQYFGPGTRLLVL.

A few counts support this clone. The DNA ends 3 residues before the CDR3 does, and the rest of the CDR3 is filled in from the germline J gene. The gene calls are TRBV16 and TRBJ2-7; tentatively, D is TRBD1 (6 bases). V dropped 2 bases and J dropped 6 bases, with 14 bases sitting between them. Germline values: CDR1 KGHSY, CDR2 FQNENV. The CDR3 loop spans 14 amino acids. CDR3 protein: CASSQLNRDFEQYF. CDR3 bases read: TGTGCCAGCAGCCAACTCAACAGGGATTTCGAG. Variable domain in full (rest from reference TRBV16 and TRBJ2-7): GEEVAQTPKHLVRGEGQKAKLYCAPIKGHSYVFWYQQVLKNEFKFLISFQNENVFDETGMPKERFSAKCLPNSPCSLEIQATKLEDSAVYFCASSQLNRDFEQYFGPGTRLTVT.

This clone was counted ten times or more. The CDR3 is cut off 3 residues early in the read; its end comes from the germline J gene. The chain combines TRBV4-1 with TRBJ2-5; the D call may be TRBD1 or TRBD2 (6 bases each). Germline values: CDR1 MGHRA, CDR2 YSYEKL. The germline V and J ends were trimmed by 1 base and 4 bases, with 16 bases remaining between them. The CDR3 spans 16 residues. The CDR3 reads CASSQGWSGGGETQYF. CDR3 bases read: TGCGCCAGCAGCCAAGGGTGGAGCGGAGGGGGAGAGACC.

Many counts were recorded for this clone. The covered CDR3 bases are TGCAGTGCTAGAGATCCTCTGGGACAGGGGGCAAGCACTGAA. Protein sequence: CSARDPLGQGASTE. The full-length CDR3 reads as CSARDPLGQGASTEAFF. The chain has TRBV20-1 and TRBJ1-1; 12 bases are a match to TRBD1. The missing CDR3 end, 3 residues past where the read stops, is filled in from the germline J gene. The CDR3 extends over 17 amino acids. V shed 0 bases, J shed 4 bases, and the junction held 9 bases outside the gene matches. Germline values: CDR1 DFQATT, CDR2 SNEGSKA (reference sequence).

This clone was recorded at least ten times. CDR3 in amino acids: CASSHHLGQGNTGELFF. CDR3 DNA (partial): TGTGCCAGCAGCCACCATTTGGGACAGGGTAACACCGGGGAG. The V and J genes are TRBV14 and TRBJ2-2; 9 bases are shared with TRBD1. The CDR3 extends 3 residues past the end of the read, so its final part is completed from the germline J gene. V shed 3 bases and J 2 bases; nucleotides not matched to a gene: 7. The CDR3 has 17 amino acids. Germline CDR1 is SGHDN and CDR2 is FVKESK. Together with reference TRBV14 and TRBJ2-2, the CDR3 gives the full variable domain: EAGVTQFPSHSVIEKGQTVTLRCDPISGHDNLYWYRRVMGKEIKFLLHFVKESKQDESGMPNNRFLAERTGGTYSTLKVQPAELEDSGVYFCASSHHLGQGNTGELFFGEGSRLTVL.

This clone was seen repeatedly, ten times or more. The read ends 3 residues early relative to the CDR3; the germline J gene fills the gap. The rearrangement links TRBV7-9 to TRBJ2-4, with 8 bases fitting TRBD1. With 5 bases clipped from V and 0 bases from J, the junction kept 3 bases outside the gene matches. CDR1 SEHNR and CDR2 FQNEAQ come from the germline V gene (reference sequence). CDR3 length: 15 residues. CDR3 amino acids: CASSKDRVAKNIQYF. Partial CDR3 DNA: TGTGCCAGCAGCAAGGACAGGGTAGCCAAAAACATT.

As regards this clone: The read comes to an end 3 residues before the CDR3 does, leaving the germline J gene to fill in the end. V is TRBV11-3 and J is TRBJ2-7, with a possible D match to TRBD2 (7 bases). CDR1 is SGHNT and CDR2 is YENEEA in the germline V gene. V lost 8 bases to trimming and J lost 1 base, with 12 bases between them. The CDR3 consists of 13 residues. The part of the CDR3 DNA that was read is TGTGCCAGCGGGGGGGGCGCATCCTACGAG. Encoded protein: CASGGGASYE. The full CDR3 reads CASGGGASYEQYF.

This clone came up many times. The read ends 3 residues shy of where the CDR3 ends; the end is completed using the germline J gene. The chain couples TRBV10-3 to TRBJ1-1; D is unresolved. Germline CDR1 ENHRY, CDR2 SYGVKD. Trimming took off 0 bases at V and 0 bases at J, with 8 bases between the two ends. The CDR3 length is 15 residues. The CDR3 region is CAISESTQLNTEAFF. The CDR3 bases that were read are TGTGCCATCAGTGAGTCGACTCAATTGAACACTGAA.

This clone appeared many times. The read ends 3 residues shy of where the CDR3 ends; the end is completed using the germline J gene. The chain joins TRBV5-1 to TRBJ2-2; perhaps TRBD1 as D (6 bases). The length of the CDR3 is 15 residues. Trimming removed 0 bases from V and 0 bases from J, with 6 bases in between. CDR1 SGHRS and CDR2 YFSETQ come from the germline V gene. The CDR3 bases that were read are TGCGCCAGCAGCTTGGACAGGGCGAACACCGGGGAG. Its protein product is CASSLDRANTGE. The full CDR3 protein is CASSLDRANTGELFF.

In its sample, this clone was seen many times. The CDR3 end is not reached by the read, which stops 3 residues before it; the germline J gene fills it in. The J gene is TRBJ2-3, the V gene TRBV18; 8 nucleotides match TRBD1. Germline values: CDR1 KGHSH, CDR2 LQKENI. The CDR3 has 15 amino acids. The V gene end was trimmed by 3 bases and the J gene end by 4 bases; junction bases not matched to a gene: 6. The sequenced part of the CDR3 DNA is TGTGCCAGCTCACCTTGGGACAGGCGATCAGATACG. Translated: CASSPWDRRSDT. The whole CDR3 reads CASSPWDRRSDTQYF.

The table lists this clone with many counts. Read coverage stops 3 residues before the CDR3 terminus; the germline J gene supplies the remainder. J is TRBJ2-7 and V is TRBV7-2; TRBD2 matches at 8 bases. CDR1 and CDR2 from the germline V gene are SGHTA and FQGNSA. The CDR3 is made up of 15 amino acids. V lost 2 bases and J lost 2; bases outside the gene matches: 5. CDR3: CASSLLPGGAYEQYF. The sequenced part of the CDR3 DNA is TGTGCCAGCAGCTTATTGCCGGGAGGGGCCTACGAG.

This clone was picked up many times. The read comes to an end 3 residues before the CDR3 does, leaving the germline J gene to fill in the end. This rearrangement joins TRBV5-8 to TRBJ1-2; 7 nucleotides align to TRBD1. Losses at the gene ends were 4 bases for V and 5 bases for J; bases not matched to a gene: 8. The length of the CDR3 is 14 residues. Germline V lookup: CDR1 SGHTS, CDR2 YDEGEE. CDR3 DNA (partial): TGTGCCAGCAGCCTGACCGGGACAGATTATGGC. Translating gives CASSLTGTDYG. The CDR3 as a whole reads CASSLTGTDYGYTF. The variable domain in full, with the rest retrieved from reference TRBV5-8 and TRBJ1-2, is EAGVTQSPTHLIKTRGQQATLRCSPISGHTSVYWYQQALGLGLQFLLWYDEGEERNRGNFPPRFSGRQFPNYSSELNVNALELEDSALYLCASSLTGTDYGYTFGSGTRLTVV.

At least ten counts were recorded for this clone. The read comes to an end 3 residues before the CDR3 does, leaving the germline J gene to fill in the end. V is TRBV5-1 and J is TRBJ2-3, with 8 bases fitting TRBD2. CDR1 SGHRS and CDR2 YFSETQ come from the germline V gene. The CDR3 is made up of 16 amino acids. With V trimmed by 4 bases and J by 3 bases, 10 bases remained unmatched. Partial CDR3 DNA: TGCGCCAGCAGCCTAGGAGCGGGAGTCGTAACAGATACG. Its protein is CASSLGAGVVTDT. The CDR3 as a whole reads CASSLGAGVVTDTQYF.

This clone was seen many times. Read coverage stops 3 residues before the CDR3 terminus; the germline J gene supplies the remainder. The chain carries TRBV18 and TRBJ2-1; 7 bases are a match to TRBD1. The ends lost 3 bases at V and 8 bases at J; junction bases unmatched: 4. Germline loops: CDR1 KGHSH, CDR2 LQKENI. The CDR3 is 13 residues long. The CDR3 DNA, read in part, is TGTGCCAGCTCACCGGACAGGAATGATGAG. This codes for CASSPDRNDE. The entire CDR3 protein is CASSPDRNDEQFF.

In its sample, this clone was seen many times. Partial CDR3 DNA: TGTGCCAGCACTACTCAAGGGTACCAGAACACTGAA. Translation gives CASTTQGYQNTE. The full CDR3 protein is CASTTQGYQNTEAFF. The chain is built from TRBV28 and TRBJ1-1; D remains unclear. The read halts 3 residues ahead of the CDR3 end, with the missing end drawn from the germline J gene. From germline, CDR1 is MDHEN and CDR2 SYDVKM. V was cut by 7 bases and J by 1 base, with 16 bases left in between. This CDR3 is built from 15 residues.

This clone was observed at least ten times. The CDR3 end is not reached by the read, which stops 3 residues before it; the germline J gene fills it in. This rearrangement joins TRBV18 to TRBJ1-4; no definite D call. With 2 bases removed from V and 6 bases from J, the gap between germline ends came to 7 bases. CDR1 is KGHSH, CDR2 LQKENI, per germline. This CDR3 is 13 amino acids long. The chain's CDR3 is CASSPKLDEKLFF. The part of the CDR3 DNA that was read is TGTGCCAGCTCACCAAAACTCGATGAAAAA.